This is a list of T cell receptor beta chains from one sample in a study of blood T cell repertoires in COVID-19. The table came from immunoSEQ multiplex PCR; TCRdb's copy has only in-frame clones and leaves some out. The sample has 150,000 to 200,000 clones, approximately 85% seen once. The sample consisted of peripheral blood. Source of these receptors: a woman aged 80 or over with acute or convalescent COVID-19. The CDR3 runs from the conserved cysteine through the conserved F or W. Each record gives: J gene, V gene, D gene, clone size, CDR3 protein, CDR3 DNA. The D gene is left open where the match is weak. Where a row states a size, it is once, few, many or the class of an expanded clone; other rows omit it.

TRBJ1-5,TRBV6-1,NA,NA,CASSENLGVGFWPQHF,TGTGCCAGCAGTGAAAATCTAGGGGTAGGGTTTTGGCCCCAGCATTTT
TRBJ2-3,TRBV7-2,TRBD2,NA,CASSLRLLAGRTDTQYF,TGTGCCAGCAGCCTCCGATTACTAGCGGGCCGCACAGATACGCAGTATTTT
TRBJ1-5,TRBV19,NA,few,CASSIDREGNQPQHF,TGTGCCAGTAGTATAGATCGGGAGGGCAATCAGCCCCAGCATTTT
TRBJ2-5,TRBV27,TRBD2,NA,CASRTSGRAETQYF,TGTGCCAGTCGGACTAGCGGGAGGGCAGAGACCCAGTACTTC
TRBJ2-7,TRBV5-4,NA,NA,CASSRAGGGIDEQYF,TGTGCCAGCAGCCGGGCAGGGGGAGGTATCGACGAGCAGTACTTC
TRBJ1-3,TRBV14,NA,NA,CASSQGQFSGNTIYF,TGTGCCAGCAGCCAAGGACAGTTCTCTGGAAACACCATATATTTT
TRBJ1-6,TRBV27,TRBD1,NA,CASSFFSDRAYNSPLHF,TGTGCCAGCAGTTTTTTTTCCGACAGGGCCTATAATTCACCCCTCCACTTT
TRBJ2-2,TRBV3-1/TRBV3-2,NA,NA,CASSQDFGIGELFF,TGTGCCAGCAGCCAAGATTTCGGGATCGGGGAGCTGTTTTTT
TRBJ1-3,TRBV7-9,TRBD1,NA,CASSPDRGGNTIYF,TGTGCCAGCAGCCCTGACAGGGGTGGAAACACCATATATTTT
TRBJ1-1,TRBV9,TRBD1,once,CASSATQTGDTEAFF,TGTGCCAGCAGCGCAACCCAAACAGGGGACACTGAAGCTTTCTTT
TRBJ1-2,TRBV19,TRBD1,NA,CASSPKTGGSGYTF,TGTGCCAGTAGCCCGAAGACAGGGGGCAGCGGCTACACCTTC
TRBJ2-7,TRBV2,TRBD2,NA,CASKEREISYEQYF,TGTGCCAGCAAGGAGCGGGAGATCTCCTACGAGCAGTACTTC
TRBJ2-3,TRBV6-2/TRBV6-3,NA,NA,CASSYPQYTQYF,TGTGCCAGCAGTTATCCCCAGTATACGCAGTATTTT
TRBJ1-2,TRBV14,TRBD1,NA,CASSQRDRVNYGYTF,TGTGCCAGCAGCCAACGAGACAGGGTAAACTATGGCTACACCTTC
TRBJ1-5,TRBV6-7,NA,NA,CASRPDRWGLRNQPQHF,TGTGCCAGCAGACCCGACAGGTGGGGGCTGCGTAATCAGCCCCAGCATTTT
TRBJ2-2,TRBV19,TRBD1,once,CASSSRRDRLTGELFF,TGTGCCAGTAGTTCTCGAAGGGACAGACTCACCGGGGAGCTGTTTTTT
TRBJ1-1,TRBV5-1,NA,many,CASSLSASSTEAFF,TGCGCCAGCAGCTTGAGTGCTTCGAGCACTGAAGCTTTCTTT
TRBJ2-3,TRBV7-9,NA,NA,CASSFRQQSTDTQYF,TGTGCCAGCAGCTTCCGACAGCAAAGCACAGATACGCAGTATTTT
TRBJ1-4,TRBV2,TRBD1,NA,CASSDTGAVYGLFF,TGTGCCAGCAGTGATACAGGGGCTGTATATGGACTGTTTTTT
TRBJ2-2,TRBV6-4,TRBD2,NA,CASSAGGSTGELFF,TGTGCCAGCAGTGCCGGGGGGAGTACCGGGGAGCTGTTTTTT
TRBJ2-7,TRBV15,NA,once,CATSRGTEANEQYF,TGTGCCACCAGCAGAGGGACAGAGGCAAACGAGCAGTACTTC
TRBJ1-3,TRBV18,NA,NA,CASSPQQGAGNTIYF,TGTGCCAGCTCACCCCAACAGGGAGCTGGAAACACCATATATTTT
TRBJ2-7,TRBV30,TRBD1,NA,CACLETGGSYEQYF,TGTGCCTGTCTTGAGACAGGGGGGAGCTACGAGCAGTACTTC
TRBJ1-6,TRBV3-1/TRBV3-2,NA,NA,CASGRPGWNSPLHF,TGTGCCAGCGGTCGCCCGGGGTGGAATTCACCCCTCCACTTT
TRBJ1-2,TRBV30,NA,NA,CAWRNRVNYGYTF,TGTGCCTGGAGGAACAGGGTCAACTATGGCTACACCTTC
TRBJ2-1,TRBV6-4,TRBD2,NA,CASSSYLAGEGHEQFF,TGTGCCAGCAGCTCCTACTTAGCGGGAGAGGGACATGAGCAGTTCTTC
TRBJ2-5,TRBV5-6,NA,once,CASSFSRGRGILETQYF,TGTGCCAGCAGCTTTTCCCGGGGCCGCGGGATATTGGAGACCCAGTACTTC
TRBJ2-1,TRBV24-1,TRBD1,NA,CATSEGTGFVNEQFF,TGTGCCACCAGTGAAGGGACAGGGTTCGTCAATGAGCAGTTCTTC
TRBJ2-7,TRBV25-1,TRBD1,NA,CASSDDRGYEQYF,TGTGCCAGCAGTGATGACAGGGGGTACGAGCAGTACTTC
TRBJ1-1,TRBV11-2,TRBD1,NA,CASRLGTERTAEAFF,TGTGCCAGCAGGTTAGGGACAGAGAGGACGGCTGAAGCTTTCTTT
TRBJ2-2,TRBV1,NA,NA,CTSSQYWLAARRDTGELFF,TGCACCAGCAGCCAATATTGGCTAGCGGCCCGAAGAGACACCGGGGAGCTGTTTTTT
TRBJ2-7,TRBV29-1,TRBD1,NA,CSVAKGQDYEQYF,TGCAGCGTTGCGAAGGGACAGGACTACGAGCAGTACTTC
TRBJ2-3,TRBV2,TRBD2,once,CASSEMARGGQGTDTQYF,TGTGCCAGCAGTGAAATGGCGCGGGGGGGCCAAGGCACAGATACGCAGTATTTT
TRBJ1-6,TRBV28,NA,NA,CASSFREYNSPLHF,TGTGCCAGCAGTTTTCGGGAATACAATTCACCCCTCCACTTT
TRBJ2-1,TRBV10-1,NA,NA,CASSESRRANEQFF,TGCGCCAGCAGTGAGTCACGCAGGGCTAATGAGCAGTTCTTC
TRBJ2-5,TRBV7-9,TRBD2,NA,CASSLNRPSGGASETQYF,TGTGCCAGCAGCTTAAATCGGCCTAGCGGGGGGGCGTCGGAGACCCAGTACTTC
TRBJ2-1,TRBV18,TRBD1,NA,CASSPPIGTGTYNEQFF,TGTGCCAGCTCACCACCAATAGGGACAGGGACCTACAATGAGCAGTTCTTC
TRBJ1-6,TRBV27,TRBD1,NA,CASNQGAWNSPLHF,TGTGCCAGTAATCAGGGGGCTTGGAATTCACCCCTCCACTTT
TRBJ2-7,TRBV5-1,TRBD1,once,CASSPGQVYDYEQYF,TGCGCCAGCAGCCCGGGACAGGTCTACGACTACGAGCAGTACTTC
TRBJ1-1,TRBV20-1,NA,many,CSASAGTWNTEAFF,TGCAGTGCTAGTGCCGGGACTTGGAACACTGAAGCTTTCTTT
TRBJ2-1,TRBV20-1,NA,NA,CSARLYNEQFF,TGCAGTGCTAGACTCTACAATGAGCAGTTCTTC